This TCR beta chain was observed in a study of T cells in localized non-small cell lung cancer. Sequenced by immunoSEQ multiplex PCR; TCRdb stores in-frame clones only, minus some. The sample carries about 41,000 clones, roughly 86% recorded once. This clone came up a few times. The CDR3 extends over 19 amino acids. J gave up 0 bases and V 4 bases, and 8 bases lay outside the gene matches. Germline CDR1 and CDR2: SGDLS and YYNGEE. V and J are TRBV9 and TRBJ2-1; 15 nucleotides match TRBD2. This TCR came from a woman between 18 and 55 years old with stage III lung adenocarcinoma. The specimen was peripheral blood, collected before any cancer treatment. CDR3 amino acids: CASSSEGTSGGNSYNEQFF. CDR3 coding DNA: TGTGCCAGCAGCTCAGAGGGGACTAGCGGGGGGAACTCCTACAATGAGCAGTTCTTC.